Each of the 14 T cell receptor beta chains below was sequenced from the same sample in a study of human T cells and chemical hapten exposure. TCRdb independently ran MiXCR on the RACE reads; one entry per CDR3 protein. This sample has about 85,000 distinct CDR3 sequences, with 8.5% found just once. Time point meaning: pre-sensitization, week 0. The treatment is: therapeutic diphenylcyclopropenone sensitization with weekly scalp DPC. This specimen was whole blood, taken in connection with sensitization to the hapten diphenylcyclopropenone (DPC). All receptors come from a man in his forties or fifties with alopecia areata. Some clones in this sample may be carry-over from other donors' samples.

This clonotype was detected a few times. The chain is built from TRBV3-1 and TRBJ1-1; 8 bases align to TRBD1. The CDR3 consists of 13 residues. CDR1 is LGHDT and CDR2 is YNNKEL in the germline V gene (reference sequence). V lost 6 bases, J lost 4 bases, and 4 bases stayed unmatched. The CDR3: CASSDGQGTEAFF. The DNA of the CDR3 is TGTGCCAGCAGTGACGGACAGGGCACTGAAGCTTTCTTT.

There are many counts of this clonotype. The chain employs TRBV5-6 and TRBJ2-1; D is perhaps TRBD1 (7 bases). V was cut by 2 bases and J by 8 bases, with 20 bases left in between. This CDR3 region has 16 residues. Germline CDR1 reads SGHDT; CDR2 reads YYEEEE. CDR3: CASSFLGQGGSDEQFF. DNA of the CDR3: TGTGCCAGCAGCTTTTTGGGGCAGGGGGGTTCCGATGAGCAGTTCTTC. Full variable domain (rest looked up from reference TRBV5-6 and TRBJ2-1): DAGVTQSPTHLIKTRGQQVTLRCSPKSGHDTVSWYQQALGQGPQFIFQYYEEEERQRGNFPDRFSGHQFPNYSSELNVNALLLGDSALYLCASSFLGQGGSDEQFFGPGTRLTVL.

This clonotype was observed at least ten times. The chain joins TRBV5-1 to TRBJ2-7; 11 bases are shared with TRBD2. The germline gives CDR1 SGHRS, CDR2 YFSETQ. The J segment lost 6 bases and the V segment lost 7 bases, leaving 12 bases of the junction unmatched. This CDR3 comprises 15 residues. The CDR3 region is CASDPPVAGGREQYV. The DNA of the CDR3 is TGCGCCAGCGATCCCCCGGTAGCGGGAGGGCGCGAGCAGTACGTC.

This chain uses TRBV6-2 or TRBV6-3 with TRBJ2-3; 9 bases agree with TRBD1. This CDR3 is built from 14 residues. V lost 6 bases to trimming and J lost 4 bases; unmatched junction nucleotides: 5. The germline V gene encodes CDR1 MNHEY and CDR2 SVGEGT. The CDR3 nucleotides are TGTGCCAGCAGCCGGGACAGGGCCGCAGATACGCAGTATTTT. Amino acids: CASSRDRAADTQYF.

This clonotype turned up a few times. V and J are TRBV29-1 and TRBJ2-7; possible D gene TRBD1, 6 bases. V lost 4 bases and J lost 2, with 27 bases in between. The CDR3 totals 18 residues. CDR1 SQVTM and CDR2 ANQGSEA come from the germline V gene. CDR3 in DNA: TGCAGCGTTGCGGGCGCAAGTCGCGACCGGGACACGACCTACGAGCAGTACGTC. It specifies CSVAGASRDRDTTYEQYV.

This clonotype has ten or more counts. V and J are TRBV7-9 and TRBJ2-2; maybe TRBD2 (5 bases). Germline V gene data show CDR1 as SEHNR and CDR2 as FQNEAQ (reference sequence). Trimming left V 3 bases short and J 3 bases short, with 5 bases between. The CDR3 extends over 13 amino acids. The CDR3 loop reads CASSFGDTGELFF. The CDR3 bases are TGTGCCAGCAGCTTCGGGGACACCGGGGAGCTGTTTTTT.

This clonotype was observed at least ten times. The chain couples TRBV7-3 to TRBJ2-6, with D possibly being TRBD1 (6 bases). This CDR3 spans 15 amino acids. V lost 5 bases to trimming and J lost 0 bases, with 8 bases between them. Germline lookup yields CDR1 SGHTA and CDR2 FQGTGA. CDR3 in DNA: TGTGCCAGCAGCCCACAGGGCTCTGGGGCCAACGTCCTGACTTTC. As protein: CASSPQGSGANVLTF.

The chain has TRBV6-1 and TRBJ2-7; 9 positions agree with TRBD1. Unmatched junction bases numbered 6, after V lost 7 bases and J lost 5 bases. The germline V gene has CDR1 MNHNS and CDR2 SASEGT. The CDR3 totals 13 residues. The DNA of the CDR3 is TGTGCCAGCACGAGGGACAGGGTTGACGAGCAGTACGTC. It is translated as CASTRDRVDEQYV.

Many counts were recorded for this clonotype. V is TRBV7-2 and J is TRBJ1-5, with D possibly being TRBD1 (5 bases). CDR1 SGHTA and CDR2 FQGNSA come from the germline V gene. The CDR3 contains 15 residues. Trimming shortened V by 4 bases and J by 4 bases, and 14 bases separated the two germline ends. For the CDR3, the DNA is TGTGCCAGCAGCTGGACCACAGGTGTTAATCAGCCCCAGCATTTT. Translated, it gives CASSWTTGVNQPQHF.

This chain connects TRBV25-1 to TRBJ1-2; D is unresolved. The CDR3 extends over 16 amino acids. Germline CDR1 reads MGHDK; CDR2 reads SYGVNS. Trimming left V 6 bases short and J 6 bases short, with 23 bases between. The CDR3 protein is CASRGSRDKIRHGYTF. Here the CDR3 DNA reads TGTGCCAGCAGGGGTTCCAGAGACAAGATCCGTCATGGCTACACCTTC.

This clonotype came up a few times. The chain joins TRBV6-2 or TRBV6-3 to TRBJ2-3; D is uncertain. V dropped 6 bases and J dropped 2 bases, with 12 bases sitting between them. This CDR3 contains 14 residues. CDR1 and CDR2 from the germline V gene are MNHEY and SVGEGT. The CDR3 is CASSRERFTDTQYF. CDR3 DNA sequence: TGTGCCAGCAGCCGCGAGAGGTTCACAGATACGCAGTATTTT.

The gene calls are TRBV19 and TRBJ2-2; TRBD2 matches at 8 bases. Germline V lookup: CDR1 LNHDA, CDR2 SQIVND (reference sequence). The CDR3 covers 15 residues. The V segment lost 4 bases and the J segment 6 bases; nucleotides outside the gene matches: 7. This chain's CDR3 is CASSTIAGLAGELFF. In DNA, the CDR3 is TGTGCCAGTAGTACCATAGCGGGACTGGCCGGGGAGCTGTTTTTT.

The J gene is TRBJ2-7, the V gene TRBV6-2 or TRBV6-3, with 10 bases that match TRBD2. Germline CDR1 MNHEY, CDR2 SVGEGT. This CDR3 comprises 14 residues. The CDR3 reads CASSYSKASGSLDV. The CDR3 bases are TGTGCCAGCAGTTACTCGAAGGCTAGCGGGAGCCTAGACGTC.

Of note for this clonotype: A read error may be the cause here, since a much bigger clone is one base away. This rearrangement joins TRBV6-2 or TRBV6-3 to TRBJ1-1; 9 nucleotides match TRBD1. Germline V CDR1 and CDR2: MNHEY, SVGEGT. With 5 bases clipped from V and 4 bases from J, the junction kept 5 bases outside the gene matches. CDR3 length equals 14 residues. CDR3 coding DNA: TGTGCCAGCAGTGGCGTACAGGGGGCCACTGAAGCTTTCTTT. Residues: CASSGVQGATEAFF.